The next 21 T cell receptor beta chains were all read from a single sample in a study of blood T cell dynamics during melanoma immunotherapy. The method was immunoSEQ multiplex PCR; TCRdb's version includes in-frame clones alone and lacks a portion of them. This sample has tens of thousands of clones, with 70% to 90% found just once. Noted time point: pre-treatment baseline. Sequencing used blood, obtained from a patient treated with checkpoint blockade. The receptors derive from a human donor with melanoma.

The chain links TRBV5-4 to TRBJ2-3; the D is unclear. This CDR3 spans 16 amino acids. V gave up 6 bases and J gave up 0 bases, with 17 bases separating them. CDR1 and CDR2 from the germline V gene are SGHNT and YYREEE (reference sequence). The CDR3 DNA is TGTGCCAGCACCTCGTCTACTCACCCTAGCACAGATACGCAGTATTTT. Its translation: CASTSSTHPSTDTQYF. Combining the CDR3 with reference TRBV5-4 and TRBJ2-3 gives the whole variable domain ETGVTQSPTHLIKTRGQQVTLRCSSQSGHNTVSWYQQALGQGPQFIFQYYREEENGRGNFPPRFSGLQFPNYSSELNVNALELDDSALYLCASTSSTHPSTDTQYFGPGTRLTVL.

The sample holds one count of this clone. This chain links TRBV29-1 with TRBJ2-3; the D is unclear. Germline values: CDR1 SQVTM, CDR2 ANQGSEA. V was trimmed by 6 bases and J by 3 bases, leaving 4 bases between them. The CDR3 loop spans 10 amino acids. The CDR3 is CSVATDTQYF. The DNA for the CDR3 is TGCAGCGTGGCGACAGATACGCAGTATTTT.

This chain joins TRBV21-1 and TRBJ2-1; TRBD2, the table's D call, was not compared with the DNA. TRBV21-1 is a recognized pseudogene. CDR3 length: 16 residues. The CDR3 sequence is CASSTTKAVSYNEQFF. DNA for the CDR3: TGTGCCAGCAGCACTACGAAAGCGGTTTCCTACAATGAGCAGTTCTTC.

The rearrangement joins TRBV6-6 to TRBJ2-2; 9 bases are shared with TRBD2. CDR3 length: 13 residues. Per the germline V gene, CDR1 is MNHNY and CDR2 is SVGAGI (reference sequence). The V gene end was trimmed by 10 bases and the J gene end by 7 bases; junction bases not matched to a gene: 7. This CDR3 reads CANSGSRGGELFF. CDR3 DNA sequence: TGTGCCAATAGCGGGAGCCGGGGCGGGGAGCTGTTTTTT.

The genes are TRBV4-2 and TRBJ2-2; 9 nucleotides agree with TRBD2. With V trimmed by 4 bases and J by 9 bases, 18 bases remained unmatched. Per the germline V gene, CDR1 is LGHNA and CDR2 is YNFKEQ. The length of the CDR3 is 18 residues. The CDR3: CASSRLDRLAGTPRELFF. In nucleotides, the CDR3 is TGTGCCAGCAGCCGGTTGGACCGGCTAGCGGGAACCCCCCGGGAGCTGTTTTTT.

This chain links TRBV6-4 with TRBJ2-1; D is perhaps TRBD2 (6 bases). V was shortened by 5 bases and J by 9 bases, with 14 bases between the two germline ends. Germline assignment: CDR1 MRHNA and CDR2 SNTAGT. This CDR3 spans 13 amino acids. The CDR3 nucleotides read TGTGCCAGCAGTCCTTCTAGCGAGGGTGAGCAGTTCTTC. This translates into CASSPSSEGEQFF.

This clone occurred once. The gene calls are TRBV6-1 and TRBJ2-3, with D perhaps TRBD1 (5 bases). Germline loops: CDR1 MNHNS, CDR2 SASEGT. The CDR3 is made up of 15 amino acids. V was shortened by 4 bases and J by 0 bases, with 11 bases between the two germline ends. The CDR3 sequence: CASSAKGVSTDTQYF. The CDR3 DNA sequence: TGTGCCAGCAGTGCAAAAGGGGTTAGCACAGATACGCAGTATTTT.

The chain has TRBV2 and TRBJ2-3; 9 bases fit TRBD2. Germline CDR1 is SNHLY and CDR2 is FYNNEI. The CDR3 is 16 residues long. With 5 bases clipped from V and 2 bases from J, the junction kept 8 bases outside the gene matches. The CDR3 DNA follows: TGTGCCAGCAGTCCTGTTAGCGGGGGACCCACAGATACGCAGTATTTT. Encoded protein: CASSPVSGGPTDTQYF. Complete variable domain (other parts from reference TRBV2 and TRBJ2-3): EPEVTQTPSHQVTQMGQEVILRCVPISNHLYFYWYRQILGQKVEFLVSFYNNEISEKSEIFDDQFSVERPDGSNFTLKIRSTKLEDSAMYFCASSPVSGGPTDTQYFGPGTRLTVL.

The chain couples TRBV2 to TRBJ2-7, with a tentative D call TRBD1 (5 bases). Germline CDR1 reads SNHLY; CDR2 reads FYNNEI. V was shortened by 6 bases and J by 0 bases, with 12 bases between the two germline ends. The CDR3 is 14 residues long. The CDR3 loop is CASSRQTSSYEQYF. The DNA of the CDR3 is TGTGCCAGCAGCCGACAGACGAGCTCCTACGAGCAGTACTTC.

The chain combines TRBV28 with TRBJ1-4; the match to TRBD1 covers 9 bases. Germline V lookup: CDR1 MDHEN, CDR2 SYDVKM. CDR3 size: 14 residues. With 6 bases clipped from V and 8 bases from J, the junction kept 7 bases outside the gene matches. The CDR3 coding sequence is TGTGCCAGCAGGTCCGGGACAGGGCTAGAAAAACTGTTTTTT. Residues: CASRSGTGLEKLFF.

J is TRBJ2-3 and V is TRBV7-2, with a weak D call TRBD1 (5 bases). Trimming left V 5 bases short and J 0 bases short, with 12 bases between. CDR1 and CDR2 from the germline V gene are SGHTA and FQGNSA. CDR3 size: 15 residues. The CDR3 coding sequence is TGTGCCAGCAGCCTCGACAGCATAAGCACAGATACGCAGTATTTT. Amino acids: CASSLDSISTDTQYF.

The chain joins TRBV6-6 to TRBJ1-5; D is unresolved. Germline lookup yields CDR1 MNHNY and CDR2 SVGAGI (reference sequence). V was pared by 2 bases and J by 2 bases, with 13 bases between. The length of the CDR3 is 16 residues. This CDR3 reads CASSYVLSGGNQPQHF. CDR3 bases: TGTGCCAGCAGTTACGTCCTAAGTGGGGGCAATCAGCCCCAGCATTTT.

The CDR3 is CASSTGLNSYEQYF. The CDR3 DNA is TGCGCCAGCAGCACGGGACTAAACTCCTACGAGCAGTACTTC. The V gene is TRBV5-1, the J gene TRBJ2-7, with 7 bases aligning to TRBD2. The germline V gene has CDR1 SGHRS and CDR2 YFSETQ. Trimming cost V 4 bases and J 0 bases; bases outside gene matches: 4. The CDR3 totals 14 residues.

Concerning this clone itself: In the same sample, other DNA sequences code for this CDR3. CDR3 DNA: TGTGCCAGCCGGGGGGCCAGAACCTACGAGCAGTACTTC. This translates into CASRGARTYEQYF. The rearrangement joins TRBV19 to TRBJ2-7; possibly TRBD2 for D (7 bases). V lost 9 bases and J lost 2, with 14 bases in between. The CDR3 has 13 amino acids. Germline-derived CDR1 and CDR2 are LNHDA and SQIVND (reference sequence).

As DNA, the CDR3 is TGCAGCGTTGAAGGTTCTCGCACTGAAGCTTTCTTT. It specifies CSVEGSRTEAFF. The chain links TRBV29-1 to TRBJ1-1, with unresolved D. The V gene lost 1 base and the J gene lost 4 bases, with 7 bases spanning the gap. The V gene's germline CDR1 is SQVTM and CDR2 ANQGSEA. The CDR3 has 12 residues.

V gene TRBV2 combines with J gene TRBJ2-5; no definite D call. In germline, CDR1 is SNHLY, CDR2 FYNNEI. Between the trimmed V and J ends, which lost 4 bases and 0 bases, there was a span of 3 bases. The CDR3 covers 12 residues. This CDR3 reads CASSADQETQYF. The DNA for the CDR3 is TGTGCCAGCAGTGCGGACCAAGAGACCCAGTACTTC.

The V gene is TRBV10-3, the J gene TRBJ2-7; D perhaps matches TRBD1 (5 bases). V was pared by 6 bases and J by 0 bases, with 9 bases between. The CDR3 runs 13 residues. CDR1 is ENHRY, CDR2 SYGVKD, per germline. Written as DNA, the CDR3 is TGTGCCATCAGGACAGCACTCTCCTACGAGCAGTACTTC. It specifies CAIRTALSYEQYF.

This clone was recorded a few times. The chain uses TRBV11-2 and TRBJ2-7; the match to TRBD2 covers 7 bases. Germline V CDR1 and CDR2: SGHAT, FQNNGV. This CDR3 is 14 amino acids long. V lost 1 base, J lost 5 bases, and 5 bases stayed unmatched. CDR3 nucleotides: TGTGCCAGCAGCTTAGCGGGGAGGGCCAACGAGCAGTACTTC. Translated, it gives CASSLAGRANEQYF.

This CDR3 reads CASSARVGGYTF. Written as DNA, the CDR3 is TGTGCCAGCAGCGCCAGGGTAGGTGGCTACACCTTC. V usage is TRBV11-1 and J usage is TRBJ1-2; possible D gene TRBD1, 5 bases. Looked up from germline, CDR1 is SGHAT and CDR2 is FQDESV (reference sequence). Trimming took off 5 bases at V and 7 bases at J, with 11 bases between the two ends. The CDR3 totals 12 residues.

This clone was counted between two and nine times. The chain couples TRBV6-5 to TRBJ2-7; D unresolved. The length of the CDR3 is 13 residues. Trimming stripped 4 bases from V and 6 bases from J, with 13 bases between. CDR1 MNHEY and CDR2 SVGAGI come from the germline V gene. Written as DNA, the CDR3 is TGTGCCAGCAGTTCCCGCCTAGACACCGAGCAGTACTTC. This gives the protein CASSSRLDTEQYF.

The rearrangement joins TRBV2 to TRBJ2-5; TRBD2 matches 9 bases. The length of the CDR3 is 19 residues. J was trimmed by 1 base and V by 2 bases; bases with no gene match: 14. Germline V CDR1 and CDR2: SNHLY, FYNNEI. CDR3 in amino acids: CASSEWWSSGAPIQETQYF. The CDR3 DNA reads as TGTGCCAGCAGTGAATGGTGGTCTAGCGGGGCCCCTATCCAAGAGACCCAGTACTTC.